This T cell receptor (beta chain) was sequenced for a study of identical twins. CDR3 size: 13 residues. Trimming removed 4 bases at V and 7 bases at J, with 14 bases between. Germline CDR1 is LGHDT and CDR2 is YNNKEL (reference sequence). Only a few counts were recorded for this clonotype. All donors comprised healthy Caucasians. Template switching introduced a universal primer site, and the cDNA bore unique molecular identifiers. TCRdb reprocessed the 5' RACE reads with MiXCR, giving one entry per CDR3 protein. The sample has about 250,000 distinct CDR3 sequences, around an eighth seen once. The sequenced sample was memory (CD45RO+) T cells sorted from blood. This chain links TRBV3-1 with TRBJ2-7; D is possibly TRBD1 (6 bases). The sequence derives from a woman between 18 and 29 years old in good health. CDR3 amino acids: CASSLTGFKEQYF. Here the CDR3 DNA reads TGTGCCAGCAGCCTTACAGGGTTCAAGGAGCAGTACTTC.